This T cell receptor (beta chain) was profiled in a study of T cell responses to AZD1222 COVID-19 vaccine. Points from the study as a whole: Regions left unmutated in variants are reportedly the target of nearly half of spike-specific TCRs. Once two AZD1222 doses were given, Spike-specific TCR breadth and depth went up. A mostly white British donor set with more females was recruited, and clonal diversity was possibly underestimated.

Profiling relied on immunoSEQ multiplex PCR, and the TCRdb table lists in-frame clones only, not all of them. The table lists roughly 180,000 clones, about 89% of them singletons, with 1.5% to 2% in the top ten. Trimming removed 5 bases from V and 6 bases from J, with 8 bases in between. Germline CDR1 SGHAT, CDR2 FQNNGV. The CDR3 consists of 13 residues. This clone was seen once. The target antigen is unknown. The source of this sequence is an adult who received the AZD1222 COVID-19 vaccine. The chain recombines TRBV11-2 with TRBJ1-6; D gene unclear. Sequencing used peripheral blood, obtained 28 days after the second AZD1222 dose. The DNA for the CDR3 is TGTGCCAGCAGCATCTACAGTAATTCACCCCTCCACTTT. It is translated as CASSIYSNSPLHF.